This T cell receptor (beta chain) came from a study of long-term antiretroviral therapy in people with HIV. V gave up 5 bases and J gave up 7 bases, with 18 bases separating them. Germline assignment: CDR1 SEHNR and CDR2 FQNEAQ (reference sequence). The CDR3 runs to 15 residues. Study-level points and caveats: Against controls, HIV repertoires showed narrower ranges of CDR3 length. Blood was collected between about 2004 and 2017, possibly under older ART regimens.

Researchers ran immunoSEQ v3.0 at survey level. The repertoire was sequenced with immunoSEQ multiplex PCR; TCRdb's copy has only in-frame clones and lacks some. The sample shows around 40,000 clones, 90% to 95% of them seen only once. On this clone itself: Its target is unknown.

There was at least one pre-ART PBMC sample for each donor, plus at least two post-ART PBMC samples. Ahead of DNA extraction, samples held about 0.95-10 million cryopreserved PBMC each. The J gene is TRBJ1-5, the V gene TRBV7-9, with D tentatively TRBD1 (5 bases). The clonotype originates from a woman in her 50s with HIV. The sample here was unsorted PBMCs, taken 4.1 years after starting antiretroviral therapy. The CDR3: CASSLGNGDGQPQHF. CDR3 DNA sequence: TGTGCCAGCAGCCTAGGTAACGGGGACGGCCAGCCCCAGCATTTT.